This note documents a single T cell receptor beta chain sequence. Its specificity is unknown. CDR1 is SQVTM and CDR2 is ANQGSEA in the germline V gene. The V segment lost 7 bases and the J segment 0 bases; nucleotides outside the gene matches: 8. The CDR3 loop spans 17 amino acids. Sequenced by immunoSEQ multiplex PCR; TCRdb stores in-frame clones only, minus some. This sample has some 90,000 clones, with about 93% found just once. This entry belongs to a study of graft-versus-host responses after intestinal transplantation. On the study more broadly: Transplant recipients had multivisceral, liver-intestinal, or isolated intestinal grafts. Among the recipients, all got anti-thymocyte globulin induction and then tacrolimus and steroids for two to four years.

The study, taken as a whole, reports: Recipient marrow contained GvH clones, some of which appeared first in ileum or blood. Declining HvG levels early post-transplant were linked to peak circulating GvH clone levels.

This receptor was taken from a human donor who received an intestinal transplant. The chain combines TRBV29-1 with TRBJ2-1; 14 positions match TRBD2. Source: unstimulated CD8+ T cells sorted from spleen or lymph node cells, taken before intestinal transplant. In DNA form, the CDR3 reads TGCAGCGCCCGACTAGCGGGAGGGCCTGCCTCCTACAATGAGCAGTTCTTC. Its translation: CSARLAGGPASYNEQFF.